This TCR beta chain was recorded in a study of CD8+ T cells in alopecia areata. Study overall: Tofacitinib administration persisted for 6 to 18 months, succeeded by 6 months off drug.

With 6 bases removed from V and 7 bases from J, the gap between germline ends came to 16 bases. The germline V gene has CDR1 MNHEY and CDR2 SVGAGI. This CDR3 is 14 amino acids long. Sequencing templates came from extracted RNA that was reverse transcribed into cDNA. TCRdb keeps only in-frame clones here, not all; method: immunoSEQ multiplex PCR. The data show hundreds of thousands of clones, with just over 65% seen just once and roughly 1.2% held by the top ten. A remark on this clone: The target antigen is unknown.

Findings of the study overall: Scalp lesions, especially in alopecia totalis/universalis, had higher clonality than normal scalp. In patients, TCRs were shared less clearly than in mice, and HLA may possibly be involved.

Indicated treatment: oral pan-JAK inhibitor, 5-10 mg twice daily. T lymphocytes (CD4+ and CD8+) were sorted from PBMCs. The sequences come from CD4+ T cells sorted from blood, collected around week 44, from a patient treated with tofacitinib. V is TRBV6-5 and J is TRBJ2-1; either TRBD1 or TRBD2 may supply D (5 bases each). The TCR sequence derives from a human donor with alopecia areata. The CDR3 loop is CASRPGTDGNEQFF. The CDR3 DNA reads as TGTGCCAGCAGACCCGGGACCGACGGGAATGAGCAGTTCTTC.